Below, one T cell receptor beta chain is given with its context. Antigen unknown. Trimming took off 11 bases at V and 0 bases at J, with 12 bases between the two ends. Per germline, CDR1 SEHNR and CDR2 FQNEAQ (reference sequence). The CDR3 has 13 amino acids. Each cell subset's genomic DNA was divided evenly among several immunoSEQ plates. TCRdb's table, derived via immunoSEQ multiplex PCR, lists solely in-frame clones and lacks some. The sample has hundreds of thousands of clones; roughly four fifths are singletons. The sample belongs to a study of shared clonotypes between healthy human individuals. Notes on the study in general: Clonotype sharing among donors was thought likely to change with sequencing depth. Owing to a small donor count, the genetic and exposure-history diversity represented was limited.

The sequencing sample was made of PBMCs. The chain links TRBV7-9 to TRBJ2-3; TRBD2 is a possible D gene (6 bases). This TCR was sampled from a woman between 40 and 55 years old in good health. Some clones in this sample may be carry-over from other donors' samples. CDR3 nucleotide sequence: TGTGCCCTCACGGGGACTAGCACAGATACGCAGTATTTT. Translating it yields CALTGTSTDTQYF.